This TCR beta chain was sequenced in a study of blood T cells in healthy people across ages (dated by TCRdb to 2013 to 2016). In the study overall: Template switching captured roughly one uniquely barcoded TCR beta cDNA molecule per two T cells in model experiments. The study measured age-related changes in TCR beta repertoire diversity using deep sequencing normalized with unique cDNA molecular identifiers. Donors were grouped into four age groups: young (average approximately 15 years), middle-aged (approximately 41), aged (about 59) and long-lived (about 89). To avoid experimental bias, donors of different ages were spread randomly across the sequencing lanes. For two donors (one aged 18 to 30 and one aged 80 or older), the study analyzed two additional independent replicas of 1 million unique cDNA reads from the same blood draw. Study-wide conclusions, independent of this receptor: The long-lived group showed more naive CD4+ T cells, fewer expanded clones and increased TCR diversity than the aged group, suggesting age selection. Observed TCR beta diversity per million T cells fell roughly linearly with age, and a significant reduction was already apparent by age roughly 40. Conclusive comparison of naive and antigen-experienced compartments was prevented by the profiling of bulk unsorted PBMCs. Donor CMV infection status was unknown, potentially confounding age-related changes in expanded clonotypes. Observed TCR beta diversity correlated strongly with the percentage of naive T cells measured by flow cytometry. Estimates of total diversity from one million sequenced T cells were regarded as lower bounds and underestimates.

This clonotype was picked up many times. Its cognate antigen has yet to be identified. The record has no base qualities; no much larger clone is one base away. Libraries were made using 5' RACE. Sequencing instrument: Illumina HiSeq 2500. A second PCR of roughly 7 to 11 cycles was performed with a sample-barcoded 5' primer and a J-beta primer mix. A unique molecular identifier was introduced onto each TCR beta cDNA molecule by a template-switch 5' adaptor carrying 12 random nucleotides. At least 2.5 million CDR3-containing paired-end reads were obtained from each sample. First-strand cDNA synthesis was performed from all RNA using the Mint cDNA synthesis kit, with priming by a TRBC-specific oligonucleotide. After uracil-DNA glycosylase treatment, a first 18-cycle PCR used universal primers M1SS and BC2_uni_R on all cDNA. The published analysis was carried out like this. Each sample was normalized by randomly selecting 1 million high-quality reads, each carrying a distinct molecular identifier. Instead of being binned into consensus sequences, reads that shared molecular identifiers were thrown out. MiTCR, set to a Q25 quality threshold and the strictest error-elimination algorithm, was used for CDR3 identification, clonotype clustering and error correction. A nonparametric unseen species model using Euler transformation provided a lower-bound estimate of total TCR beta diversity. TCRdb reran the public reads through fastp at Q25 and MiXCR, keeping productive beta chains. Records with the same CDR3 protein are collapsed into one entry carrying the most frequent genes and DNA. TCRdb's processing, not the authors' own work, is the source of the V and J calls. In all, the sample holds 720,000 or so distinct CDR3 sequences, and 40% to 50% of those were seen once. The leading ten clones occupy about 30% of the sample.

The germline V gene (reference sequence) specifies MNHEY as CDR1 and SMNVEV as CDR2. The CDR3, cysteine through phenylalanine, is 15 amino acids long. Of the read, only the CDR3 DNA is kept; its 45 bases are in frame from base 1. V is pruned by 10 bases and J by 5 bases, leaving 14 bases of the junction without a gene match. The donors were 40 or so Caucasian individuals from Russia, aged 6 to 90 years, who were systemically healthy. Each donor gave ten milliliters of peripheral blood, drawn into EDTA-treated Vacutainer tubes. Ficoll-Paque density-gradient centrifugation was used to isolate PBMCs, with at least 7 million per sample. Trizol reagent was used to extract total RNA from the PBMCs, yielding at least 6 micrograms per sample. For every donor, an aliquot of PBMCs went through flow cytometry to measure the percentages of naive CD45RAhigh/CD27high T cells.

The chain is assembled from TRBV27 and TRBJ1-2; 9 of the junction bases match TRBD1. The source is a man of 80 years or more in good health. Specimen: blood. The CDR3 here reads CAIHRTGTGLYGYTF. The nucleotide sequence is given as TGTGCCATCCACAGAACCGGGACAGGGCTATATGGCTACACCTTC.